This TCR beta chain comes out of a study of control samples from healthy donors and cancer patients (TCRdb year 2020). A word on this clone: It has no known antigen specificity. No much larger clone exists at a distance of one base, and base qualities are not known.

The library was generated by the immunoSEQ multiplex PCR assay. TCRdb retrieved this table from immuneACCESS and kept in-frame rearrangements only. Not all clones are present; in checked studies, unresolved V genes account for under half, and no reason is known for the remainder. Present in this sample are approximately 100,000 clones, 88% of which were seen just once. Of the sample, 13% to 15% is held by the ten largest clones. The germline V gene gives CDR1 as SQVTM and CDR2 as ANQGSEA. The CDR3 goes from the cysteine to the phenylalanine over 14 residues. Only the CDR3 DNA is retained, 42 bases long and in frame from the first base. The V and J ends are trimmed by 4 bases and 5 bases, leaving 16 bases between them.

The sequence was obtained from a man under 40 in good health. The sequencing sample was made of blood. Recombination connected TRBV29-1 to TRBJ2-3; the D region possibly corresponds to TRBD2 (5 bases align). The DNA sequence follows: TGCAGCGTTGGGCGGACTCCGTCCCAAGATACGCAGTATTTT. Its protein product is CSVGRTPSQDTQYF.